The text below deals with one T cell receptor (beta chain). What it recognizes is unknown. Sample treatment: some 20 received Ad26.COV2.S at low or high dose, single or two shots; about 5 received placebo; per-sample allocation not given. The investigators took samples on day 63 after the first vaccine or placebo injection. This record belongs to a study of Ad26.COV2.S vaccination and SARS-CoV-2 variants. Background on the study: Participant was drawn from the COV1001 Ad26.COV2.S trial arm. The vaccine Ad26.COV2.S was put into the muscle once, or twice with 56 days between. Findings of the study overall: Spike-specific TCR breadth was greater in vaccine than placebo recipients. Measurements of TCR breadth and depth may have given underestimates of the total T cell responses.

CDR1 is MNHEY, CDR2 SVGAGI, per germline. Trimming left V 7 bases short and J 4 bases short, with 17 bases between. This CDR3 comprises 15 residues. Measured with immunoSEQ multiplex PCR; TCRdb has only the in-frame clones, and not every one. The sample has about 350,000 clones; roughly 91% are singletons. Sequences were derived from peripheral blood, sampled in a trial of Ad26.COV2.S vaccine versus placebo. The J gene is TRBJ1-3, the V gene TRBV6-5, with no clear D. The sequence came from a person between 18 and 59 years old who received the Ad26.COV2.S COVID-19 vaccine or a placebo. This chain's CDR3 is CASTEAPGLGNTIYF. The CDR3 DNA reads as TGTGCCAGCACCGAGGCGCCGGGTCTCGGAAACACCATATATTTT.